The entry below gives a single TCR beta chain sequence along with its context. No antigen is known for it. The sample belongs to a study of T cell responses to AZD1222 COVID-19 vaccine. Study background: Investigators merged groups given second doses at roughly 4 or roughly 12 weeks.

The CDR3 length is 14 residues. Germline V gene sequence: CDR1 MNHEY, CDR2 SVGAGI. Trimming left V 2 bases short and J 2 bases short, with 9 bases between. Study conclusions and caveats: Baseline seropositives among AZD1222 recipients totaled only 5 or 6. Repertoires were obtained solely post-peak T cell response.

Clones were read by immunoSEQ multiplex PCR, and TCRdb kept only the in-frame ones, dropping some. The sample lists some 120,000 clones, roughly nine tenths occurring once. This sequence joins TRBV6-5 and TRBJ1-2; D may be TRBD1 (5 bases). Sequencing was performed on peripheral blood, taken on day 0 of AZD1222 vaccination. The TCR comes from an adult in good health. CDR3 in DNA: TGTGCCAGCAGTTACCGATCAGGGAACTATGGCTACACCTTC. Translation gives CASSYRSGNYGYTF.